Each of the 15 T cell receptor beta chains below was sequenced from the same sample in a study of radiotherapy plus CTLA-4 blockade in lung cancer. The method was immunoSEQ multiplex PCR; TCRdb's version includes in-frame clones alone and lacks a portion of them. The data contain about 25,000 clones, roughly 70% of them singletons. The sequencing here drew on peripheral blood, taken from a patient treated with radiotherapy plus ipilimumab. The source is a human donor with non-small cell lung cancer whose response to radiotherapy plus ipilimumab could not be evaluated.

The rearrangement uses TRBV11-2 and TRBJ2-7; maybe TRBD2 (7 bases). Germline lookup yields CDR1 SGHAT and CDR2 FQNNGV. The CDR3 is made up of 13 amino acids. V dropped 5 bases and J dropped 6 bases, with 14 bases sitting between them. The CDR3 loop is CASSLNREGEQYF. The CDR3 DNA reads as TGTGCCAGCAGCCTCAACAGGGAGGGCGAGCAGTACTTC.

This clone was counted a few times. V and J are TRBV7-2 and TRBJ2-1; 13 positions agree with TRBD2. Trimming cost V 5 bases and J 10 bases; bases outside gene matches: 11. The CDR3 sequence is 16 residues long. The germline gives CDR1 SGHTA, CDR2 FQGNSA. CDR3 region: CASSTRLAGGRGEQFF. Here the CDR3 DNA reads TGTGCCAGCAGCACACGACTAGCGGGAGGTAGAGGCGAGCAGTTCTTC.

V is TRBV18 and J is TRBJ1-4; TRBD1 agrees at 7 bases. Germline V gene data show CDR1 as KGHSH and CDR2 as LQKENI. V was pared by 5 bases and J by 3 bases, with 3 bases of the junction left unmatched. The CDR3 totals 14 residues. CDR3 residues: CASSEGAANEKLFF. The CDR3 DNA reads TGTGCCAGCTCAGAGGGGGCGGCTAATGAAAAACTGTTTTTT.

This chain uses TRBV9 with TRBJ2-1; possible D gene TRBD2, 7 bases. The CDR3 totals 15 residues. V was cut by 6 bases and J by 0 bases, with 13 bases left in between. CDR1 is SGDLS, CDR2 YYNGEE, per germline. The CDR3 is CASTEGGSSYNEQFF. CDR3 coding DNA: TGTGCCAGCACCGAGGGGGGGAGCTCCTACAATGAGCAGTTCTTC.

This chain uses TRBV7-2 with TRBJ2-7; D remains ambiguous. V dropped 1 base and J dropped 2 bases, with 6 bases sitting between them. Germline assignment: CDR1 SGHTA and CDR2 FQGNSA. The length of the CDR3 is 13 residues. CDR3 in amino acids: CASSLDAAYEQYF. CDR3 sequence (DNA): TGTGCCAGCAGCTTAGACGCGGCCTACGAGCAGTACTTC. Filled out from reference TRBV7-2 and TRBJ2-7, the complete variable domain reads GAGVSQSPSNKVTEKGKDVELRCDPISGHTALYWYRQSLGQGLEFLIYFQGNSAPDKSGLPSDRFSAERTGGSVSTLTIQRTQQEDSAVYLCASSLDAAYEQYFGPGTRLTVT.

The chain uses TRBV28 and TRBJ2-1, with 7 bases that match TRBD2. CDR3 length: 12 amino acids. CDR1 is MDHEN and CDR2 is SYDVKM in the germline V gene. V was pared by 3 bases and J by 15 bases, with 8 bases of the junction left unmatched. In DNA, the CDR3 is TGTGCCAGCAGTTTTGGCGGGAGAGGCCTGTTCTTC. This sequence encodes CASSFGGRGLFF.

Only a few counts were recorded for this clone. The V call is TRBV4-3, the J call TRBJ2-3, with 7 nucleotides matching TRBD2. CDR3 length: 14 amino acids. V dropped 5 bases and J dropped 4; count of bases not matched to a gene: 6. Germline CDR1 LGHNA, CDR2 YSLEER. CDR3 region: CASSGKREADTQYF. The CDR3 coding sequence is TGCGCCAGCAGCGGGAAGCGGGAAGCAGATACGCAGTATTTT.

CDR3: CAINRVATNEKLFF. The CDR3 DNA follows: TGTGCCATCAACAGGGTAGCAACTAATGAAAAACTGTTTTTT. The chain couples TRBV6-1 to TRBJ1-4, with D possibly TRBD1 on 6 matching bases. V was pared by 10 bases and J by 0 bases, with 12 bases between. Looked up from germline, CDR1 is MNHNS and CDR2 is SASEGT. This CDR3 spans 14 amino acids.

The V gene is TRBV2, the J gene TRBJ2-2; D not resolved. Trimming removed 4 bases from V and 0 bases from J, with 3 bases in between. Germline lookup yields CDR1 SNHLY and CDR2 FYNNEI. This CDR3 has 13 amino acids. Here the CDR3 DNA reads TGTGCCAGCAGTGCAGCGAACACCGGGGAGCTGTTTTTT. The encoded protein is CASSAANTGELFF.

The rearrangement links TRBV6-1 to TRBJ1-2; a possible D gene is TRBD1 (6 bases). Germline CDR1 MNHNS, CDR2 SASEGT. Between the trimmed V and J ends, which lost 3 bases and 1 base, there was a span of 12 bases. The CDR3 is 15 amino acids. As DNA, the CDR3 is TGTGCCAGCAGTGATGGGGCAGGGGTTAACTATGGCTACACCTTC. This gives the protein CASSDGAGVNYGYTF.

J is TRBJ2-1 and V is TRBV7-2, with D possibly being TRBD1 (6 bases). CDR1 is SGHTA, CDR2 FQGNSA, per germline. The CDR3 is 14 residues long. The V and J ends lost 1 base and 6 bases respectively, with 10 bases between them. The CDR3 DNA reads as TGTGCCAGCAGCTTAGACCAGGGGTTCAATGAGCAGTTCTTC. Residues: CASSLDQGFNEQFF.

This clone was counted a few times. Here the CDR3 DNA reads TGTGCCAGCAGTGAAAACTTAAATCACGGGGGAGGGACCCAGTACTTC. This gives the protein CASSENLNHGGGTQYF. The rearrangement links TRBV6-1 to TRBJ2-5; the D gene is possibly TRBD2 (6 bases). The germline V gene has CDR1 MNHNS and CDR2 SASEGT. Trimming stripped 2 bases from V and 7 bases from J, with 20 bases between. This CDR3 has 16 residues.

This clone was detected once. The chain employs TRBV29-1 and TRBJ2-7; 9 bases are a match to TRBD1. Germline V gives CDR1 SQVTM, CDR2 ANQGSEA. With V trimmed by 6 bases and J by 2 bases, 8 bases remained unmatched. The CDR3 consists of 14 residues. CDR3 coding DNA: TGCAGCGTCGCCCGGGACAGGGTGGCCTACGAGCAGTACTTC. Translated: CSVARDRVAYEQYF.

Written as DNA, the CDR3 is TGTGCCAGCTCCTTAGGGACTAGCGGGAGCGCAGATACGCAGTATTTT. This encodes CASSLGTSGSADTQYF. The chain links TRBV25-1 to TRBJ2-3, with 14 nucleotides matching TRBD2. This CDR3 spans 16 amino acids. In germline, CDR1 is MGHDK, CDR2 SYGVNS. After removal of 8 bases from V and 4 bases from J, the junction contained 8 bases not matched to a gene.

The chain employs TRBV11-2 and TRBJ2-7; a possible D gene is TRBD1 (5 bases). The CDR3 totals 15 residues. Trimming left V 3 bases short and J 4 bases short, with 16 bases between. Per the germline V gene, CDR1 is SGHAT and CDR2 is FQNNGV. The chain's CDR3 is CASSFQGQGPYEQYF. The DNA of the CDR3 is TGTGCCAGCAGCTTCCAAGGCCAGGGCCCTTACGAGCAGTACTTC.